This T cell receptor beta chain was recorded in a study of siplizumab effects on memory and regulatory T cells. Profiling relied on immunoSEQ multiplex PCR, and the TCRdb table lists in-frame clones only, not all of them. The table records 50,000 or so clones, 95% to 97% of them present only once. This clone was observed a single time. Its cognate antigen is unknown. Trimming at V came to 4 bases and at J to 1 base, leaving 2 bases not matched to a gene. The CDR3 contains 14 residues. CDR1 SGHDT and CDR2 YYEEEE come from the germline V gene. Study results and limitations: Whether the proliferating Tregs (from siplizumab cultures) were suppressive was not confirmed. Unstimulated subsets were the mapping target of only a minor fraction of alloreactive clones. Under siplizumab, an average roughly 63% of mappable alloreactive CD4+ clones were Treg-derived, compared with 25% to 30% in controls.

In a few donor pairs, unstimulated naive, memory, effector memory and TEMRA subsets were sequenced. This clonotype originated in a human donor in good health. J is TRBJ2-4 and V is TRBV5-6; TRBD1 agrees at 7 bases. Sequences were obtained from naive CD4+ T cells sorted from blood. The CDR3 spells CASSLTGAKNIQYF. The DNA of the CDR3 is TGTGCCAGCAGCCTGACAGGGGCCAAAAACATTCAGTACTTC.